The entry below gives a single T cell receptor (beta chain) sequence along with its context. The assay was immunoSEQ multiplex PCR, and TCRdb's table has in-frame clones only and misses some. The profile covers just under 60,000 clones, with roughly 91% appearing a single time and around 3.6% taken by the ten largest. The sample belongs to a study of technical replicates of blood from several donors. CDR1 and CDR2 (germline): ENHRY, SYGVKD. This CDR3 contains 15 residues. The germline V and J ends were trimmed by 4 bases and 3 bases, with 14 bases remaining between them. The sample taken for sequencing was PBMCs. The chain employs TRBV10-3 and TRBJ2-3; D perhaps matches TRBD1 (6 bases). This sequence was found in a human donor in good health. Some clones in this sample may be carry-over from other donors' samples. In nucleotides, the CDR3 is TGTGCCATCAGTGCCAGGGGAGCCGAGACAGATACGCAGTATTTT. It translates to CAISARGAETDTQYF.